This passage covers 13 T cell receptor beta chains from one sample sequenced in a study of breast tumors, draining lymph nodes, adjacent tissues. The lymph nodes were axillary draining lymph nodes from breast cancer patients. A single record per CDR3 protein comes from TCRdb applying MiXCR to the multiplex PCR reads. The repertoire includes under 250,000 distinct CDR3 sequences, around 32% of them detected once, and roughly 1.5% sits in the top ten. Sequenced: axillary lymph node tissue. Receptors originate from a female donor with breast cancer. Some clones in this sample may be carry-over from other donors' samples.

This chain uses TRBV28 with TRBJ1-2; 7 positions agree with TRBD1. V shed 6 bases and J 8 bases; nucleotides not matched to a gene: 9. The V gene's germline CDR1 is MDHEN and CDR2 SYDVKM. The CDR3 has 13 residues. This CDR3 reads CASSPQGRGGYTF. DNA for the CDR3: TGTGCCAGCAGCCCACAGGGGAGAGGGGGCTACACCTTC.

This clonotype was observed at least ten times. The chain couples TRBV12-3 or TRBV12-4 to TRBJ2-7; possible D gene TRBD2, 6 bases. Deletions cut 4 bases from V and 3 bases from J, with 13 bases between. The CDR3 is 14 residues long. The CDR3 here is CASSSRLGIYEQYF. CDR3 coding DNA: TGTGCCAGCAGTTCTAGACTAGGAATCTACGAGCAGTACTTC.

As concerns this clonotype: The CDR3 does not end in the conserved phenylalanine or tryptophan, so this is likely a read error. The chain links TRBV20-1 to TRBJ1-6; D ambiguous. The V end was cut by 3 bases, the J end by 15 bases, with 9 bases between. In germline, CDR1 is DFQATT, CDR2 SNEGSKA (reference sequence). This CDR3 is built from 10 residues. The CDR3 coding sequence is TGCAGTGCTAGCTTGAATCTCCTCCACCCT. Residues: CSASLNLLHP.

At least ten counts were recorded for this clonotype. The V call is TRBV30, the J call TRBJ1-2; TRBD1 aligns across 7 bases. This CDR3 spans 13 amino acids. The V gene's germline CDR1 is GTSNPN and CDR2 SVGIG (reference sequence). After removal of 1 base from V and 7 bases from J, the junction contained 6 bases not matched to a gene. The CDR3 sequence: CAWSGSQGGGYTF. The CDR3 bases are TGTGCCTGGAGTGGTAGCCAGGGGGGTGGCTACACCTTC. The complete variable domain, with remaining parts taken from reference TRBV30 and TRBJ1-2, reads SQTIHQWPATLVQPVGSPLSLECTVEGTSNPNLYWYRQAAGRGLQLLFYSVGIGQISSEVPQNLSASRPQDRQFILSSKKLLLSDSGFYLCAWSGSQGGGYTFGSGTRLTVV.

This clonotype was seen many times. The rearrangement uses TRBV4-2 and TRBJ2-7; 9 positions match TRBD2. CDR3 length: 14 residues. V was clipped by 3 bases and J by 6 bases; unmatched bases: 6. Looked up from germline, CDR1 is LGHNA and CDR2 is YNFKEQ. CDR3 protein: CASSHVLREGEQYF. The CDR3 bases are TGTGCCAGCAGCCATGTATTGCGGGAGGGCGAGCAGTACTTC.

This clonotype was observed a handful of times. This chain uses TRBV27 with TRBJ2-3; no clear D gene. Germline V gives CDR1 MNHEY, CDR2 SMNVEV (reference sequence). CDR3 length equals 16 residues. Trimming cost V 3 bases and J 0 bases, with 13 bases left between them. The CDR3 is CASSFLSDTSTDTQYF. DNA for the CDR3: TGTGCCAGCAGTTTTCTGTCAGATACTAGCACAGATACGCAGTATTTT.

To note about this clonotype: At one end, the junction sequence differs from germline, possibly due to a read error. V usage is TRBV2 and J usage is TRBJ2-2; 9 nucleotides agree with TRBD2. The CDR3 runs to 16 residues. The germline CDR1 and CDR2 sequences are SNHLY and FYNNEI. The CDR3 region is CASSESLAGNTGELFF. In DNA form, the CDR3 reads TGTGCCAGCAGTGAATCCCTAGCGGGAAACACCGGGGAGCTGTTTTTC.

This clonotype was detected only once. V is TRBV20-1 and J is TRBJ2-1; no definite D call. This CDR3 region has 12 residues. V lost 1 base to trimming and J lost 8 bases, with 9 bases between them. Germline CDR1 reads DFQATT; CDR2 reads SNEGSKA (reference sequence). The CDR3 DNA sequence: TGCAGTGCTAGAGTGTTCGGCGATGAGCAGTTCTTC. As protein: CSARVFGDEQFF.

This clonotype has a count of ten or more. The CDR3 nucleotides read TGTGCCAGCAGCGTCCGGACGGATAACTATGGCTACACCTTC. It specifies CASSVRTDNYGYTF. The chain uses TRBV9 and TRBJ1-2; D remains unclear. Germline CDR1 SGDLS, CDR2 YYNGEE. This CDR3 spans 14 amino acids. Trimming left V 2 bases short and J 1 base short, with 9 bases between.

The chain combines TRBV6-5 with TRBJ2-2; D not certain. This CDR3 has 15 residues. Trimming removed 5 bases from V and 3 bases from J, with 13 bases in between. CDR1 and CDR2 from the germline V gene are MNHEY and SVGAGI. Written as DNA, the CDR3 is TGTGCCAGCAGTCCTTCCCGGGCTTACACCGGGGAGCTGTTTTTT. This encodes CASSPSRAYTGELFF.

Regarding this clonotype: The conserved phenylalanine or tryptophan is not found at the CDR3 terminus, so this likely reflects a read error. This rearrangement joins TRBV7-2 to TRBJ1-4; weak D call: TRBD1 (6 bases). Looked up from germline, CDR1 is SGHTA and CDR2 is FQGNSA. The CDR3 is 14 amino acids. Deletions cut 2 bases from V and 3 bases from J, with 7 bases between. CDR3 in DNA: TGTGCCAGCAGCTTAAGACAGGCTAATGAAAAACTGTTTCAT. This encodes CASSLRQANEKLFH.

In this sample, this clonotype turned up many times. This chain connects TRBV19 to TRBJ2-7; D possibly corresponds to TRBD1 (6 bases). The CDR3 spans 14 residues. From germline, CDR1 is LNHDA and CDR2 SQIVND (reference sequence). V was trimmed by 4 bases and J by 6 bases, leaving 16 bases between them. The CDR3 spells CASSRQAKVSEQYF. In nucleotides, the CDR3 is TGTGCCAGTAGTAGACAGGCAAAGGTCTCCGAGCAGTACTTC.

This clonotype came up once. This rearrangement joins TRBV19 to TRBJ2-1; D is ambiguous. The CDR3 has 14 residues. Trimming left V 4 bases short and J 0 bases short, with 7 bases between. Germline V lookup: CDR1 LNHDA, CDR2 SQIVND (reference sequence). As DNA, the CDR3 is TGTGCCAGTAGTAGCTCCCCCTCCTACAATGAGCAGTTCTTC. It codes for CASSSSPSYNEQFF.